This TCR beta chain was obtained from a study of T cells in women clearing cervical HPV infection. Background on the study: Controls were women whose single incident HPV16 infection cleared within 12 months without precancer or cancer.

On this clone: Its target is not known.

MY09/MY11 PCR detected cervical HPV DNA; dot-blot assigned genotypes. Regarding the study as a whole: It is unknown whether associations predate infection; no effector/memory or HPV-specific sorting.

Generated by immunoSEQ multiplex PCR, the TCRdb table keeps only in-frame clones and is missing some. Reported are 25,000 to 30,000 clones; the ten largest clones contain 3.5% to 4.5%. Sequencing was done on a sample of blood buffy coat. The clonotype was recovered from a woman aged 18 to 75 with a cervical HPV16 infection that either progressed to CIN3+ or cleared (not recorded which).

This CDR3 is CAWSGQRNQPQHF. The CDR3 bases that were read are TGTGCCTGGAGTGGGCAACGCAATCAGCCC. This sequence joins TRBV30 and TRBJ1-5; no clear D gene. With the read ending 3 residues before the CDR3 end, the germline J gene is used to fill in that end. The V end lost 1 base, the J end lost 2 bases, and 6 bases lay between the germline ends. Germline V gene data show CDR1 as GTSNPN and CDR2 as SVGIG (reference sequence). The CDR3 runs to 13 residues.